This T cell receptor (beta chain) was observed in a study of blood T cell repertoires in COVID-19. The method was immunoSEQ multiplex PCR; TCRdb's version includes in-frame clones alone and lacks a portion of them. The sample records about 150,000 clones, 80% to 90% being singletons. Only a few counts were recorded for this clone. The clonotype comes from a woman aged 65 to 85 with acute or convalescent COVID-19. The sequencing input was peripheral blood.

CDR3 DNA: TGTGCCAGCGCCGGGCCGTCGGGGGTGTGGGGCAATCAGCCCCAGCATTTT. Its protein is CASAGPSGVWGNQPQHF. The J gene is TRBJ1-5, the V gene TRBV2, with a weak D call TRBD1 (5 bases). The CDR3 extends over 17 amino acids. Trimming removed 8 bases from V and 2 bases from J, with 22 bases in between. Germline values: CDR1 SNHLY, CDR2 FYNNEI.